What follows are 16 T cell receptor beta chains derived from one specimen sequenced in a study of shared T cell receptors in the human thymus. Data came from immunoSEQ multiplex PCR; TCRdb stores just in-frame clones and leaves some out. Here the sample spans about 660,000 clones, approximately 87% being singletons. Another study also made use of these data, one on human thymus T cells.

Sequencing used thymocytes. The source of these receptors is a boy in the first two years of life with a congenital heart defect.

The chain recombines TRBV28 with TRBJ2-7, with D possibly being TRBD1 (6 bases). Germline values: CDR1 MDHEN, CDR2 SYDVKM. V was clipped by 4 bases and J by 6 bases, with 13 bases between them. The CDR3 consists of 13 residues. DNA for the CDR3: TGTGCCAGCAGTTGGGCCGAGGGGGTCGAGCAGTACTTC. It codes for CASSWAEGVEQYF.

CDR3 DNA: TGCGCCAGCAGCCAAGTTTCAGGTAAGGGAGATATGAACACTGAAGCTTTCTTT. Amino acids: CASSQVSGKGDMNTEAFF. The genes are TRBV4-3 and TRBJ1-1; D gene ambiguous. The CDR3 covers 18 residues. The V and J ends lost 1 base and 0 bases respectively, with 18 bases between them. Germline V gene lookup returns CDR1 LGHNA and CDR2 YSLEER.

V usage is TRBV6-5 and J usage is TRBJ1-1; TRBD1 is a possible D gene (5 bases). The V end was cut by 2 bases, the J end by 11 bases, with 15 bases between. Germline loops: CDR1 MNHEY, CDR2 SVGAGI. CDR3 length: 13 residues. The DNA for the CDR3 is TGTGCCAGCAGTTACACGGGGGGGAGGGTCGCTTTCTTT. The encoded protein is CASSYTGGRVAFF.

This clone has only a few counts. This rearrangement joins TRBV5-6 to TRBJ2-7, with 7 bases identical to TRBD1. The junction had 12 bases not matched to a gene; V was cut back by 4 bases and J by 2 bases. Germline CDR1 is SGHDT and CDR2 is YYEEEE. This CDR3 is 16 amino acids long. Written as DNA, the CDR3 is TGTGCCAGCAGCCCGCCTAACAGGGGAGCCCCCTACGAGCAGTACTTC. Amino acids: CASSPPNRGAPYEQYF.

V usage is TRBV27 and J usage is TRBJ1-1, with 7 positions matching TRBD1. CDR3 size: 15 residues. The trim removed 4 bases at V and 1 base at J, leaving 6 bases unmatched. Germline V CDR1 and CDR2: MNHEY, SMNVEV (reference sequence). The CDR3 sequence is CASSSFWTGNTEAFF. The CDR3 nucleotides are TGTGCCAGCAGTTCCTTCTGGACAGGGAACACTGAAGCTTTCTTT.

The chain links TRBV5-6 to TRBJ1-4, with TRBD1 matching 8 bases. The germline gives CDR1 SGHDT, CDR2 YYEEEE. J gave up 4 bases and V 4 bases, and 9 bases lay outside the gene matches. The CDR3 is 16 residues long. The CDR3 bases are TGTGCCAGCAGCCCCTGGGGGGACAGGCTTAATGAAAAACTGTTTTTT. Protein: CASSPWGDRLNEKLFF.

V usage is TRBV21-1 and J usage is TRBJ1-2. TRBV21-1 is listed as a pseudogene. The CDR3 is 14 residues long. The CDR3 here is CASTDAGLTYGYTF. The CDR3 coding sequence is TGTGCCAGCACCGATGCGGGGCTAACCTATGGCTACACCTTC.

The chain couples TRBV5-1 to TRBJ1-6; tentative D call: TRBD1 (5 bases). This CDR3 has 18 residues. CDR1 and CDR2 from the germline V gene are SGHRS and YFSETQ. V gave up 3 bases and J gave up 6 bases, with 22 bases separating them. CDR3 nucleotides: TGCGCCAGCAGCTCCGACGAAGGGGAAACCTTTGGTAATTCACCCCTCCACTTT. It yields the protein CASSSDEGETFGNSPLHF. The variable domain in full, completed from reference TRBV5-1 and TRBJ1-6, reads KAGVTQTPRYLIKTRGQQVTLSCSPISGHRSVSWYQQTPGQGLQFLFEYFSETQRNKGNFPGRFSGRQFSNSRSEMNVSTLELGDSALYLCASSSDEGETFGNSPLHFGNGTRLTVT.

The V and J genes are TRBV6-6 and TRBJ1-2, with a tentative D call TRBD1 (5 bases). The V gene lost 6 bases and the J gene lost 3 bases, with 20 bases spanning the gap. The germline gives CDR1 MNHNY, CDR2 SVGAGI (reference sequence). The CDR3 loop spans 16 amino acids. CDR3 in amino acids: CASRTQPQGHDYGYTF. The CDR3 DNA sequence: TGTGCCAGCAGAACCCAACCCCAGGGCCACGACTATGGCTACACCTTC.

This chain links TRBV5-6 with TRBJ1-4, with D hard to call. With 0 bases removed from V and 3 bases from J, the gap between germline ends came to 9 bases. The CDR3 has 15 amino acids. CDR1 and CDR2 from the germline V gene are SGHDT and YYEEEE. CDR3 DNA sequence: TGTGCCAGCAGCTTGGAACAGAGCCCTAATGAAAAACTGTTTTTT. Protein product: CASSLEQSPNEKLFF.

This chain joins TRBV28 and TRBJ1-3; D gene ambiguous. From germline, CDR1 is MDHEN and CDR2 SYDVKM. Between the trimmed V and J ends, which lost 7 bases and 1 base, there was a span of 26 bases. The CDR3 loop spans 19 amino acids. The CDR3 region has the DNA TGTGCCAGCACCAAAATCCGGGAGGCGGAAGGGAAGTCTGGAAACACCATATATTTT. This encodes CASTKIREAEGKSGNTIYF.

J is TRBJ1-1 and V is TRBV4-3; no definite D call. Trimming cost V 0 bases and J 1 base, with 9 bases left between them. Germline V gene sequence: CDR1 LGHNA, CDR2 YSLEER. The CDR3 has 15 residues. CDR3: CASSQDTEGNTEAFF. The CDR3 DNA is TGCGCCAGCAGCCAAGATACGGAGGGGAACACTGAAGCTTTCTTT.

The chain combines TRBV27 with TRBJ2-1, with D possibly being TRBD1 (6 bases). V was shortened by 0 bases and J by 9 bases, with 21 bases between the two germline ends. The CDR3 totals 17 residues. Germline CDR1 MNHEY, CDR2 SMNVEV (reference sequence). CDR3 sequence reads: CASSLSQKQGPRCEQFF. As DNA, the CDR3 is TGTGCCAGCAGTTTATCCCAAAAACAGGGCCCGCGGTGTGAGCAGTTCTTC.

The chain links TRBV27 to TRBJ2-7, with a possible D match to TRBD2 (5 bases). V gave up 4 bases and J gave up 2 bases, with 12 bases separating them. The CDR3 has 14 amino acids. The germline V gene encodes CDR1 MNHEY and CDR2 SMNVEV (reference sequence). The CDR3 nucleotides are TGTGCCAGCAGTTCCCCCGGGAACACCTACGAGCAGTACTTC. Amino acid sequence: CASSSPGNTYEQYF.

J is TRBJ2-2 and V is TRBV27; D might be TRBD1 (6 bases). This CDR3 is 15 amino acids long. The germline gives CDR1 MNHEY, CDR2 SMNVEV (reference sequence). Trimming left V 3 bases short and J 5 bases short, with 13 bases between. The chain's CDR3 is CASSFNRERTGELFF. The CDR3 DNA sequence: TGTGCCAGCAGTTTCAACAGGGAGAGGACCGGGGAGCTGTTTTTT.

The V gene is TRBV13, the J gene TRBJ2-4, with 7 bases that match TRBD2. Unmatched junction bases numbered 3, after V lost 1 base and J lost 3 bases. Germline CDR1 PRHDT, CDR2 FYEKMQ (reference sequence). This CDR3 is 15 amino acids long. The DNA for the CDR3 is TGTGCCAGCAGCTTAGATCCGGGGGGCAAAAACATTCAGTACTTC. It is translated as CASSLDPGGKNIQYF.